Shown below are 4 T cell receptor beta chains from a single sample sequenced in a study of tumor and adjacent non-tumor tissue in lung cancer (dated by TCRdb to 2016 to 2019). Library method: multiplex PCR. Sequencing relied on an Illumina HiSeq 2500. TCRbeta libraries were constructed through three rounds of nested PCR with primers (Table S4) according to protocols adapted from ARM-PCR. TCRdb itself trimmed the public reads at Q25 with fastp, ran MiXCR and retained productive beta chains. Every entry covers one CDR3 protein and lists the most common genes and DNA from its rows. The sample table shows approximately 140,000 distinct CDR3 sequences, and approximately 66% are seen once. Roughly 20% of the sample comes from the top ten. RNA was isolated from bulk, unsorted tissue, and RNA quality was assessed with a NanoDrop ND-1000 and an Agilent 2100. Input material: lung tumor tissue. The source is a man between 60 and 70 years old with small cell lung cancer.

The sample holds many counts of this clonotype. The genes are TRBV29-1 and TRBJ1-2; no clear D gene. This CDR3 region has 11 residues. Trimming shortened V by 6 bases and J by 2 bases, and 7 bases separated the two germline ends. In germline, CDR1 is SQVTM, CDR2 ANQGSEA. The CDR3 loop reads CSVDNNYGYTF. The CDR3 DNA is TGCAGCGTGGATAACAACTATGGCTACACCTTC.

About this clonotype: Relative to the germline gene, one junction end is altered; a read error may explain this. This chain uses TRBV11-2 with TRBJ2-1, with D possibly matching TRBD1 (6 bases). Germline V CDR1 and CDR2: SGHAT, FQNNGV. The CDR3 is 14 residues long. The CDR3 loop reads CASRPHTGIAERFF. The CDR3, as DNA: TGTGCCAGCAGACCACACACAGGGATTGCTGAGCGGTTCTTC.

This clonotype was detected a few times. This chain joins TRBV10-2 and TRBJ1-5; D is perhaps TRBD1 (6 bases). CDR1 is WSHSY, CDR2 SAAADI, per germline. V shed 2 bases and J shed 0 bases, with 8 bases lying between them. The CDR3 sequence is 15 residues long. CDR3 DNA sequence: TGCGCCAGCAGTGAGCGGACAGATAGCAATCAGCCCCAGCATTTT. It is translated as CASSERTDSNQPQHF.

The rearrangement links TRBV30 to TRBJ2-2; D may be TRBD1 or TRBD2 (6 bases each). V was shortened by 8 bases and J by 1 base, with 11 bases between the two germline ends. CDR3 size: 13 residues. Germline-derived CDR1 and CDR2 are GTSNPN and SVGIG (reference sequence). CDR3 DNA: TGTGCCGGGGCGGGACAGAACACCGGGGAGCTGTTTTTT. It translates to CAGAGQNTGELFF.